Sequencing of this TCR beta chain was carried out in a study of metastatic and nonmetastatic thyroid tumors. In the study overall: Repertoire comparisons spanned blood and tumor or nodule tissue from malignant and benign thyroid patients.

Trimming cost V 2 bases and J 4 bases, with 12 bases left between them. CDR1 and CDR2 from the germline V gene are SGHVS and FQNEAQ. The CDR3 extends over 15 amino acids. Study-level findings and limits: Across blood and tumor, TCR beta diversity in malignant thyroid tumors was reportedly significantly higher than in benign nodules.

Per the original data handling: The study took CDR3 differences across clinicopathological groups and made a distant-metastasis classifier for papillary thyroid cancer from them. Using MiXCR, TCRdb reanalyzed the PCR reads. These V and J calls originate from TCRdb's pipeline instead of the authors' own analysis. The repertoire consists of around 10,000 clones, with approximately 30% occurring once and the leading ten covering about 11%. Regarding this clone: Its specificity is unknown.

Each patient came to thyroid surgery without any prior treatment (of any kind). This sequence originates from a male donor with papillary thyroid cancer or a benign thyroid nodule (not recorded which). Some clones in this sample may be carry-over from other donors' samples. Material: tumor tissue. The chain employs TRBV7-8 and TRBJ1-5; D uncertain. This CDR3 is CASSLFGVLNQPQHF. As DNA, the CDR3 is TGTGCCAGCAGCTTATTCGGGGTCTTAAATCAGCCCCAGCATTTT.